Below, 15 T cell receptor beta chains from the same sample are listed, as sequenced in a study of blood T cell repertoires in COVID-19. Only in-frame clones appear in the TCRdb table, and some are missing; sequencing was by immunoSEQ multiplex PCR. The data show approximately 70,000 clones, with about 80% seen just once and roughly 35% held by the top ten. Input material: peripheral blood. The receptor source for this set is a woman in her 70s with acute or convalescent COVID-19.

The J gene is TRBJ1-2, the V gene TRBV11-2; D perhaps matches TRBD1 (6 bases). The CDR3 is 15 residues long. Germline CDR1 is SGHAT and CDR2 is FQNNGV. The ends were cut back, 5 bases at V and 8 bases at J, with 21 bases in the middle. The CDR3, as DNA: TGTGCCAGCAGCCATACAGGGTTATTTTTAGGGGGCTACACCTTC. This translates into CASSHTGLFLGGYTF.

This clone was picked up one time. This sequence joins TRBV6-5 and TRBJ1-4, with a tentative D call TRBD1 (5 bases). The CDR3 has 15 residues. Germline assignment: CDR1 MNHEY and CDR2 SVGAGI. Between the trimmed V and J ends, which lost 3 bases and 6 bases, there was a span of 14 bases. The DNA of the CDR3 is TGTGCCAGCAGTTATACAGGAGGGGCGGATGAAAAACTGTTTTTT. It is translated as CASSYTGGADEKLFF.

The chain carries TRBV12-3 or TRBV12-4 and TRBJ1-1, with D unclear. V shed 8 bases and J shed 0 bases, with 10 bases lying between them. The CDR3 totals 13 residues. The CDR3 is CASREELNTEAFF. In DNA form, the CDR3 reads TGTGCCAGCCGGGAAGAGTTGAACACTGAAGCTTTCTTT.

This clone was observed a few times. The chain couples TRBV18 to TRBJ2-3, with 7 bases that match TRBD1. V lost 4 bases, J lost 3 bases, and 7 bases stayed unmatched. This CDR3 is built from 15 residues. CDR1 is KGHSH, CDR2 LQKENI, per germline. CDR3 sequence reads: CASSQNPGQTDTQYF. The DNA for the CDR3 is TGTGCCAGCTCACAAAATCCGGGACAGACAGATACGCAGTATTTT.

Only a few counts were recorded for this clone. The chain carries TRBV19 and TRBJ1-4; D gene ambiguous. CDR3 size: 14 residues. The germline V gene encodes CDR1 LNHDA and CDR2 SQIVND (reference sequence). V dropped 7 bases and J dropped 7 bases, with 16 bases sitting between them. CDR3 residues: CASMTSYGIEKLFF. As DNA, the CDR3 is TGTGCCAGTATGACATCCTATGGAATTGAAAAACTGTTTTTT.

The chain carries TRBV5-1 and TRBJ2-7; 9 bases agree with TRBD1. J gave up 2 bases and V 3 bases, and 12 bases lay outside the gene matches. This CDR3 spans 17 amino acids. Looked up from germline, CDR1 is SGHRS and CDR2 is YFSETQ. CDR3 sequence (DNA): TGCGCCAGCAGCTCGACCCCAACAGGGGGCCGGACCTACGAGCAGTACTTC. This gives the protein CASSSTPTGGRTYEQYF.

This sequence joins TRBV6-5 and TRBJ1-2; unclear D gene. The germline V gene has CDR1 MNHEY and CDR2 SVGAGI. The CDR3 covers 11 residues. Between the trimmed V and J ends, which lost 8 bases and 1 base, there was a span of 5 bases. Written as DNA, the CDR3 is TGTGCCAGCTACGGTAACTATGGCTACACCTTC. This translates into CASYGNYGYTF.

This clone was seen only once. V usage is TRBV27 and J usage is TRBJ1-2; tentatively, D is TRBD1 (5 bases). Trimming removed 2 bases at V and 8 bases at J, with 18 bases between. Germline V gives CDR1 MNHEY, CDR2 SMNVEV (reference sequence). This CDR3 region has 15 residues. This chain's CDR3 is CASSLLGGNVRGYTF. The CDR3 bases are TGTGCCAGCAGTTTACTCGGGGGGAACGTCAGGGGCTACACCTTC.

This chain links TRBV28 with TRBJ1-2, with 7 positions matching TRBD1. Trimming cost V 5 bases and J 1 base; bases outside gene matches: 10. Germline V lookup: CDR1 MDHEN, CDR2 SYDVKM. The CDR3 spans 16 residues. The CDR3 DNA is TGTGCCAGCAGTCGTCGGACAGGTTCAGATAACTATGGCTACACCTTC. Residues: CASSRRTGSDNYGYTF.

The chain uses TRBV7-2 and TRBJ1-5; TRBD1 matches 7 bases. The CDR3 extends over 14 amino acids. V gave up 4 bases and J gave up 4 bases; unmatched junction bases: 4. The germline CDR1 and CDR2 sequences are SGHTA and FQGNSA. CDR3 bases: TGTGCCAGCAGCTGGGACAGCCGGAATCAGCCCCAGCATTTT. This gives the protein CASSWDSRNQPQHF.

The chain employs TRBV5-1 and TRBJ2-2; 11 nucleotides line up with TRBD1. With 4 bases clipped from V and 3 bases from J, the junction kept 8 bases outside the gene matches. The CDR3 runs to 17 residues. Per the germline V gene, CDR1 is SGHRS and CDR2 is YFSETQ. The CDR3 DNA sequence: TGCGCCAGCAGCATGGACAGGGGGCGCGTGGACACCGGGGAGCTGTTTTTT. Translating gives CASSMDRGRVDTGELFF.

The gene calls are TRBV5-5 and TRBJ1-4; 9 positions match TRBD1. Germline V gene sequence: CDR1 SGHKS, CDR2 YYEKEE (reference sequence). CDR3 length: 17 residues. Unmatched junction bases numbered 11, after V lost 4 bases and J lost 4 bases. The CDR3 spells CASSGGTGLTYNEKLFF. The CDR3 nucleotides read TGTGCCAGCAGCGGAGGGACAGGGCTTACTTATAATGAAAAACTGTTTTTT.

The rearrangement uses TRBV11-1 and TRBJ1-2, with D unclear. Germline CDR1 and CDR2: SGHAT and FQDESV (reference sequence). This CDR3 is built from 15 residues. The V end was cut by 2 bases, the J end by 8 bases, with 18 bases between. The CDR3 nucleotides are TGTGCCAGCAGCTTAAATCCGGGGAGATTGGGGGGCTACACCTTC. The encoded protein is CASSLNPGRLGGYTF.

This clone was counted only a few times. The chain employs TRBV2 and TRBJ2-3; D remains unclear. V was pared by 8 bases and J by 3 bases, with 15 bases between. The CDR3 spans 14 residues. Germline V lookup: CDR1 SNHLY, CDR2 FYNNEI. Written as DNA, the CDR3 is TGTGCCAGCCAGGCCCCCTTACGGACAGATACGCAGTATTTT. Translating gives CASQAPLRTDTQYF.

The chain combines TRBV29-1 with TRBJ1-2, with 10 positions matching TRBD1. CDR3 size: 14 residues. The V gene end was trimmed by 2 bases and the J gene end by 7 bases; junction bases not matched to a gene: 7. The V gene's germline CDR1 is SQVTM and CDR2 ANQGSEA. The CDR3 loop reads CSVETRDRGGGYTF. The CDR3 DNA reads TGCAGCGTTGAAACACGGGACAGGGGTGGTGGCTACACCTTC.